This is a list of T cell receptor beta chains from one sample in a study of cytomegalovirus exposure and HLA in healthy donors. TCRdb's copy holds only in-frame clones and misses some; the assay was immunoSEQ multiplex PCR. Of 200,000 to 250,000 clones detected, under 90% appear once; the ten largest clones hold over 1%. The sequenced sample consisted of PBMCs. The receptors were gathered from a human donor in good health. Both conserved end residues are part of each CDR3. Each record gives: D gene, clone size, V gene, J gene, CDR3 protein, CDR3 DNA. The D gene is left open where the match is weak. Not every row has a clone size; where given, it reads once, few, many or a size class.

d_call: TRBD1; clone_size: -; v_call: TRBV19; j_call: TRBJ2-7; cdr3_aa: CASSMGGQASYEQYF; cdr3_nt: TGTGCCAGTAGTATGGGTGGACAGGCATCCTACGAGCAGTACTTC
d_call: TRBD2; clone_size: -; v_call: TRBV27; j_call: TRBJ2-7; cdr3_aa: CASSFVLAGPYEQYF; cdr3_nt: TGTGCCAGCAGTTTTGTTCTAGCGGGACCCTACGAGCAGTACTTC
d_call: -; clone_size: -; v_call: TRBV18; j_call: TRBJ2-1; cdr3_aa: CASSPPGAGVRNEQFF; cdr3_nt: TGTGCCAGCTCTCCCCCAGGGGCGGGAGTTAGGAATGAGCAGTTCTTC
d_call: -; clone_size: -; v_call: TRBV27; j_call: TRBJ2-4; cdr3_aa: CASSRLGGLAKNIQYF; cdr3_nt: TGTGCCAGCAGTCGGTTGGGGGGGCTAGCCAAAAACATTCAGTACTTC
d_call: TRBD1; clone_size: -; v_call: TRBV27; j_call: TRBJ1-2; cdr3_aa: CASSLPPRGQGRGGYTF; cdr3_nt: TGTGCCAGCAGTTTACCCCCCAGGGGACAGGGGCGGGGCGGCTACACCTTC
d_call: TRBD1; clone_size: -; v_call: TRBV19; j_call: TRBJ1-5; cdr3_aa: CASSPRTGGGQPQHF; cdr3_nt: TGTGCCAGTAGTCCCCGGACAGGGGGCGGTCAGCCCCAGCATTTT
d_call: -; clone_size: -; v_call: TRBV2; j_call: TRBJ1-2; cdr3_aa: CAILSRQAFINYGYTF; cdr3_nt: TGTGCCATCCTCTCCCGACAGGCGTTTATTAACTATGGCTACACCTTC
d_call: TRBD2; clone_size: -; v_call: TRBV10-3; j_call: TRBJ2-5; cdr3_aa: CAISEPRTGGTETQYF; cdr3_nt: TGTGCCATCAGTGAGCCCAGAACGGGGGGGACAGAGACCCAGTACTTC
d_call: -; clone_size: -; v_call: TRBV5-6; j_call: TRBJ1-5; cdr3_aa: CASSPGWGSNQPQHF; cdr3_nt: TGTGCCAGCAGCCCTGGATGGGGCAGCAATCAGCCCCAGCATTTT
d_call: -; clone_size: once; v_call: TRBV5-1; j_call: TRBJ1-6; cdr3_aa: CASSPGTSRSPLHF; cdr3_nt: TGCGCCAGCAGCCCCGGGACATCTCGGTCACCCCTCCACTTT
d_call: -; clone_size: -; v_call: TRBV15; j_call: TRBJ1-4; cdr3_aa: CATSRGALGKLFF; cdr3_nt: TGTGCCACCAGCAGAGGTGCCCTAGGTAAACTGTTTTTT
d_call: -; clone_size: once; v_call: TRBV6-5; j_call: TRBJ2-7; cdr3_aa: CASSSDQGTYEQYF; cdr3_nt: TGTGCCAGCAGTTCCGACCAGGGTACCTACGAGCAGTACTTC
d_call: TRBD1; clone_size: -; v_call: TRBV2; j_call: TRBJ2-2; cdr3_aa: CASRLGQGDTGELFF; cdr3_nt: TGTGCCAGCAGGTTGGGACAGGGAGACACCGGGGAGCTGTTTTTT
d_call: TRBD2; clone_size: -; v_call: TRBV7-9; j_call: TRBJ2-7; cdr3_aa: CASSFSSGRGYEQYF; cdr3_nt: TGTGCCAGCAGCTTCTCCAGCGGGAGAGGCTACGAGCAGTACTTC
d_call: TRBD1; clone_size: -; v_call: TRBV28; j_call: TRBJ1-4; cdr3_aa: CASLRGLDEKLFF; cdr3_nt: TGTGCCAGCCTCAGGGGGCTGGATGAAAAACTGTTTTTT
d_call: -; clone_size: once; v_call: TRBV9; j_call: TRBJ2-5; cdr3_aa: CASSDRNQETQYF; cdr3_nt: TGTGCCAGCAGCGACAGGAATCAAGAGACCCAGTACTTC
d_call: -; clone_size: -; v_call: TRBV27; j_call: TRBJ2-7; cdr3_aa: CASRQAGQAPEQYF; cdr3_nt: TGTGCCAGCAGGCAAGCGGGCCAGGCGCCCGAGCAGTACTTC
d_call: -; clone_size: few; v_call: TRBV4-3; j_call: TRBJ1-5; cdr3_aa: CASSQDNRNQPQHF; cdr3_nt: TGCGCCAGCAGCCAAGATAATCGGAATCAGCCCCAGCATTTT
d_call: TRBD1; clone_size: -; v_call: TRBV4-2; j_call: TRBJ2-5; cdr3_aa: CASSQDRGTRETQYF; cdr3_nt: TGTGCCAGCAGCCAGGACAGGGGGACGAGGGAGACCCAGTACTTC
d_call: TRBD2; clone_size: -; v_call: TRBV15; j_call: TRBJ2-5; cdr3_aa: CATSRVSGVGETQYF; cdr3_nt: TGTGCCACCAGCAGAGTTAGCGGGGTAGGGGAGACCCAGTACTTC
d_call: TRBD1; clone_size: -; v_call: TRBV7-2; j_call: TRBJ2-1; cdr3_aa: CASSQSLRGGQGRQFF; cdr3_nt: TGTGCCAGCAGTCAAAGTCTTAGGGGGGGACAGGGGCGGCAGTTCTTC
d_call: TRBD2; clone_size: -; v_call: TRBV6-4; j_call: TRBJ2-7; cdr3_aa: CARPREGSDEQYF; cdr3_nt: TGTGCCAGACCTCGGGAGGGGAGTGACGAGCAGTACTTC
d_call: -; clone_size: -; v_call: TRBV10-3; j_call: TRBJ2-7; cdr3_aa: CAIRSGTQAYEQYF; cdr3_nt: TGTGCCATCAGGTCCGGGACACAGGCCTACGAGCAGTACTTC
d_call: TRBD2; clone_size: -; v_call: TRBV27; j_call: TRBJ2-1; cdr3_aa: CASSLAGYNEQFF; cdr3_nt: TGTGCCAGCAGTCTAGCGGGGTACAATGAGCAGTTCTTC
d_call: -; clone_size: -; v_call: TRBV28; j_call: TRBJ2-5; cdr3_aa: CASSFYLQETQYF; cdr3_nt: TGTGCCAGCAGTTTCTACCTCCAAGAGACCCAGTACTTC
d_call: -; clone_size: once; v_call: TRBV5-1; j_call: TRBJ2-7; cdr3_aa: CASSSGSDILGEQYF; cdr3_nt: TGCGCCAGCAGCTCGGGTAGCGATATCCTGGGGGAGCAGTACTTC
d_call: TRBD1; clone_size: -; v_call: TRBV5-4; j_call: TRBJ1-1; cdr3_aa: CASSPTGIGDTEAFF; cdr3_nt: TGTGCCAGCAGCCCGACAGGGATCGGGGATACTGAAGCTTTCTTT
d_call: -; clone_size: -; v_call: TRBV7-9; j_call: TRBJ2-1; cdr3_aa: CASSPLAVYNEQFF; cdr3_nt: TGTGCCAGCAGCCCATTAGCGGTCTACAATGAGCAGTTCTTC
d_call: -; clone_size: few; v_call: TRBV4-2; j_call: TRBJ1-6; cdr3_aa: CASSRLGPPGGAQNSPLHF; cdr3_nt: TGTGCCAGCAGCCGACTGGGCCCCCCTGGGGGGGCGCAAAATTCACCCCTCCACTTT
d_call: -; clone_size: -; v_call: TRBV29-1; j_call: TRBJ2-3; cdr3_aa: CTGGPDTQYF; cdr3_nt: TGCACCGGGGGGCCAGATACGCAGTATTTT
d_call: TRBD1; clone_size: -; v_call: TRBV5-1; j_call: TRBJ2-1; cdr3_aa: CASSFLSGTAYNEQFF; cdr3_nt: TGCGCCAGCAGCTTTTTAAGTGGGACAGCCTACAATGAGCAGTTCTTC
d_call: -; clone_size: -; v_call: TRBV27; j_call: TRBJ1-5; cdr3_aa: CASSPTRANQPQHF; cdr3_nt: TGTGCCAGCAGTCCGACGAGGGCTAATCAGCCCCAGCATTTT
d_call: -; clone_size: -; v_call: TRBV9; j_call: TRBJ2-1; cdr3_aa: CASSVGSVSPYNEQFF; cdr3_nt: TGTGCCAGCAGCGTAGGATCAGTATCCCCCTACAATGAGCAGTTCTTC
d_call: -; clone_size: -; v_call: TRBV15; j_call: TRBJ1-5; cdr3_aa: CATSSGAGNQPQHF; cdr3_nt: TGTGCCACCAGCTCAGGGGCCGGCAATCAGCCCCAGCATTTT
d_call: -; clone_size: -; v_call: TRBV7-6; j_call: TRBJ1-1; cdr3_aa: CASSFGPHLNSAEAFF; cdr3_nt: TGTGCCAGCAGCTTTGGGCCCCATTTAAATAGCGCTGAAGCTTTCTTT
d_call: -; clone_size: -; v_call: TRBV5-1; j_call: TRBJ1-2; cdr3_aa: CASSPGHLANYGYTF; cdr3_nt: TGCGCCAGCAGCCCTGGACACCTCGCTAACTATGGCTACACCTTC
d_call: -; clone_size: -; v_call: TRBV7-6; j_call: TRBJ1-2; cdr3_aa: CASSRQHSYFYGYTF; cdr3_nt: TGTGCCAGCAGCCGACAGCACAGTTACTTCTATGGCTACACCTTC
d_call: TRBD1; clone_size: -; v_call: TRBV30; j_call: TRBJ2-6; cdr3_aa: CAWSTGQGLGGANVLTF; cdr3_nt: TGTGCCTGGAGTACGGGACAGGGTTTGGGTGGGGCCAACGTCCTGACTTTC
d_call: -; clone_size: once; v_call: TRBV27; j_call: TRBJ2-6; cdr3_aa: CASSLAPPGANVLTF; cdr3_nt: TGTGCCAGCAGTTTAGCGCCTCCTGGGGCCAACGTCCTGACTTTC
d_call: -; clone_size: -; v_call: TRBV5-1; j_call: TRBJ2-7; cdr3_aa: CASSLGTSSREQYF; cdr3_nt: TGCGCCAGCAGCTTGGGGACTTCGTCACGGGAGCAGTACTTC